The next 16 T cell receptor beta chains were all read from a single sample in a study of regulatory T cells in long-lasting Graves disease. Described time point: persistent/refractory GD, antithyroid drugs over 5 years with positive TRAb. RNA isolated from PBMCs was used to make the TCR library. Arm-PCR of CDR3 regions with iRepertoire HTBI primers generated TCR beta libraries. MiXCR, run by TCRdb on the multiplex PCR reads, gives a single entry per CDR3 protein. The table has a few hundred thousand distinct CDR3 sequences, 21% seen once. The sequenced sample was peripheral blood mononuclear cells (PBMCs), obtained when the disease was refractory, from a patient treated with antithyroid drugs. These receptors were taken from a female donor with Graves disease.

This clonotype was counted at least ten times. The chain couples TRBV12-3 or TRBV12-4 to TRBJ2-2; a possible D gene is TRBD2 (6 bases). The germline V and J ends were trimmed by 4 bases and 6 bases, with 30 bases remaining between them. CDR3 size: 20 residues. This CDR3 reads CASSSLNLRDLAAVAGELFF. CDR3 DNA sequence: TGTGCCAGCAGTTCCCTCAACCTGCGGGACTTAGCGGCAGTGGCCGGGGAGCTGTTTTTT.

This clonotype has a count of ten or more. The chain uses TRBV3-1 and TRBJ1-2, with D unclear. This CDR3 has 12 amino acids. The V gene lost 3 bases and the J gene lost 2 bases, with 4 bases spanning the gap. Per germline, CDR1 LGHDT and CDR2 YNNKEL (reference sequence). The CDR3 DNA follows: TGTGCCAGCAGCCAGGGGAACTATGGCTACACCTTC. This gives the protein CASSQGNYGYTF.

This clonotype was recorded at least ten times. The genes are TRBV6-1 and TRBJ1-2; 7 bases map to TRBD1. The CDR3 runs 15 residues. The V gene end was trimmed by 6 bases and the J gene end by 4 bases; junction bases not matched to a gene: 11. Germline CDR1 and CDR2: MNHNS and SASEGT. The CDR3 loop reads CASRTGTAGGYGYTF. The CDR3 DNA follows: TGTGCCAGCAGGACCGGGACAGCCGGAGGCTATGGCTACACCTTC.

V usage is TRBV20-1 and J usage is TRBJ2-7, with a weak D call TRBD2 (5 bases). The CDR3 is 16 amino acids. V was clipped by 0 bases and J by 2 bases, with 17 bases between them. Germline CDR1 reads DFQATT; CDR2 reads SNEGSKA (reference sequence). CDR3: CSARDNVGLNPYEQYF. In nucleotides, the CDR3 is TGCAGTGCTAGAGATAACGTCGGACTCAATCCCTACGAGCAGTACTTC.

In this sample, this clonotype turned up many times. The chain has TRBV5-1 and TRBJ2-7; D ambiguous. V dropped 0 bases and J dropped 0 bases, with 7 bases sitting between them. This CDR3 contains 14 residues. CDR1 is SGHRS, CDR2 YFSETQ, per germline. Here the CDR3 reads CASSLDGVSYEQYF. The CDR3 DNA sequence: TGCGCCAGCAGCTTGGATGGGGTCTCCTACGAGCAGTACTTC. The full variable domain, completed using reference TRBV5-1 and TRBJ2-7, is KAGVTQTPRYLIKTRGQQVTLSCSPISGHRSVSWYQQTPGQGLQFLFEYFSETQRNKGNFPGRFSGRQFSNSRSEMNVSTLELGDSALYLCASSLDGVSYEQYFGPGTRLTVT.

The table lists this clonotype with a few counts. The chain has TRBV7-8 and TRBJ2-7; D unclear. Germline values: CDR1 SGHVS, CDR2 FQNEAQ. The CDR3 runs to 13 residues. The V and J ends lost 4 bases and 4 bases respectively, with 11 bases between them. The chain's CDR3 is CASSSPDLYEQYF. The CDR3 DNA is TGTGCCAGCAGCTCCCCTGATCTTTACGAGCAGTACTTC.

The genes are TRBV28 and TRBJ2-3; D is ambiguous. Deletions cut 3 bases from V and 2 bases from J, with 12 bases between. Germline values: CDR1 MDHEN, CDR2 SYDVKM. The CDR3 consists of 15 residues. The CDR3 nucleotides read TGTGCCAGCAGTTTCTTGGGCAGTAACACAGATACGCAGTATTTT. Its translation: CASSFLGSNTDTQYF.

This clonotype has a count of ten or more. The chain carries TRBV2 and TRBJ2-7, with a possible D match to TRBD1 (6 bases). The V gene lost 0 bases and the J gene lost 3 bases, with 12 bases spanning the gap. The germline CDR1 and CDR2 sequences are SNHLY and FYNNEI. The CDR3 loop spans 15 amino acids. The CDR3 here is CASSEAPGQIYEQYF. CDR3 DNA: TGTGCCAGCAGTGAAGCGCCGGGACAAATCTACGAGCAGTACTTC.

In its sample, this clonotype was seen many times. The chain recombines TRBV28 with TRBJ2-7; D is undetermined. V lost 6 bases and J lost 6, with 9 bases in between. Germline values: CDR1 MDHEN, CDR2 SYDVKM. The CDR3 is 11 residues long. CDR3 DNA: TGTGCCAGCAGCCCGGGTGCCGAGCAGTACTTC. It encodes CASSPGAEQYF.

The chain links TRBV30 to TRBJ1-1; TRBD1 aligns across 8 bases. CDR1 is GTSNPN and CDR2 is SVGIG in the germline V gene (reference sequence). The ends lost 3 bases at V and 3 bases at J; junction bases unmatched: 21. The CDR3 has 19 amino acids. The CDR3 DNA reads as TGTGCCTGGAGCTCAACCATCGACCCAGGGGGCGCTTCGGACACTGAAGCTTTCTTT. This codes for CAWSSTIDPGGASDTEAFF.

In regard to this clonotype: Sequence at one end of the junction differs from germline and may be a read error. The genes are TRBV7-9 and TRBJ1-3, with D tentatively TRBD1 (5 bases). The CDR3 length is 13 residues. CDR1 is SEHNR, CDR2 FQNEAQ, per germline (reference sequence). The CDR3 here is CACSHSMGDTIYF. The CDR3 bases are TGTGCCTGCAGCCATTCGATGGGGGACACCATATATTTT.

The table lists this clonotype with many counts. The rearrangement joins TRBV15 to TRBJ2-5; no reliable D call. Germline assignment: CDR1 LNHNV and CDR2 YYDKDF (reference sequence). V dropped 2 bases and J dropped 5 bases, with 6 bases sitting between them. This CDR3 region has 12 residues. This chain's CDR3 is CATSRPKETQYF. CDR3 nucleotides: TGTGCCACCAGCAGACCTAAGGAGACCCAGTACTTC.

This clonotype was observed a handful of times. The V and J genes are TRBV12-3 or TRBV12-4 and TRBJ2-7; D might be TRBD1 or TRBD2, each matching 6 bases. CDR3 length: 14 amino acids. Trimming removed 6 bases at V and 0 bases at J, with 12 bases between. The CDR3 is CASRAGQISYEQYF. CDR3 coding DNA: TGTGCCAGCAGGGCGGGACAAATCTCCTACGAGCAGTACTTC.

This clonotype was recorded many times. The chain employs TRBV5-1 and TRBJ1-1; a possible D gene is TRBD1 (5 bases). The CDR3 is made up of 15 amino acids. CDR1 and CDR2 from the germline V gene are SGHRS and YFSETQ. Trimming stripped 0 bases from V and 0 bases from J, with 9 bases between. CDR3: CASSLEDTLNTEAFF. CDR3 bases: TGCGCCAGCAGCTTGGAGGACACATTGAACACTGAAGCTTTCTTT.

This chain links TRBV6-2 or TRBV6-3 with TRBJ2-7; 8 bases fit TRBD2. The CDR3 has 14 residues. With V trimmed by 6 bases and J by 0 bases, 4 bases remained unmatched. The germline CDR1 and CDR2 sequences are MNHEY and SVGEGT. The CDR3 coding sequence is TGTGCCAGCAGGCCCGGGACTAGCTCCTACGAGCAGTACTTC. Residues: CASRPGTSSYEQYF.

This clonotype was observed a handful of times. The V gene is TRBV30, the J gene TRBJ1-2; D is possibly TRBD1 (6 bases). The CDR3 is made up of 14 amino acids. Germline loops: CDR1 GTSNPN, CDR2 SVGIG (reference sequence). V was pared by 4 bases and J by 7 bases, with 19 bases between. DNA of the CDR3: TGTGCCTGGACAAGTTCGGGACATCTTTTTGGCTACACCTTC. This translates into CAWTSSGHLFGYTF.